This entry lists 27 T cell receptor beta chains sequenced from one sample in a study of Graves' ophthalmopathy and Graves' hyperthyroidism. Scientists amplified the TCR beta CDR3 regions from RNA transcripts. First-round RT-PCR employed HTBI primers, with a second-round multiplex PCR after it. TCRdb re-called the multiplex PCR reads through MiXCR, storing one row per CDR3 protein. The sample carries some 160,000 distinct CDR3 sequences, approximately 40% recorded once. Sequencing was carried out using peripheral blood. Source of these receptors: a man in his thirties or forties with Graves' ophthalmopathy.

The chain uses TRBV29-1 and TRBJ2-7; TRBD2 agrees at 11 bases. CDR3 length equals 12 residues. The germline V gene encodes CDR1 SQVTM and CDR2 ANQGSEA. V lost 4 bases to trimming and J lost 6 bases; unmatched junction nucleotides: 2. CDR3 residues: CSVALAGVEQYF. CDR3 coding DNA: TGCAGCGTTGCACTAGCGGGAGTCGAGCAGTACTTC.

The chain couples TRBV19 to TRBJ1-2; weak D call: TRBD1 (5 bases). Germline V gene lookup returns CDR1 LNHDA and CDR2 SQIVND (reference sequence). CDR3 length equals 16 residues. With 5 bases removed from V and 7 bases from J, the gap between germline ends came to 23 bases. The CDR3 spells CASSSPPGTREGGYTF. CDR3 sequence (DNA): TGTGCCAGTAGTTCGCCGCCCGGGACGCGAGAAGGTGGCTACACCTTC.

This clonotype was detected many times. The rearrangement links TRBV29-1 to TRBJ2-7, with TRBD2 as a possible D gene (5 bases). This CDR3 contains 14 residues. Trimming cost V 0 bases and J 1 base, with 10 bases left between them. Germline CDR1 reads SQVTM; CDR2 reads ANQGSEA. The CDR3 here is CSVEDRGSSYEQYF. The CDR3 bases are TGCAGCGTTGAAGATCGCGGGTCTTCCTACGAGCAGTACTTC.

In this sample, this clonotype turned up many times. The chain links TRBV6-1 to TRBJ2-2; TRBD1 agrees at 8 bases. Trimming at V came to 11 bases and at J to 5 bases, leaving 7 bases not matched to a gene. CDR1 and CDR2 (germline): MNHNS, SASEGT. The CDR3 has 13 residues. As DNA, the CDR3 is TGTGCCTGCCGGACAGGGACTACCGGGGAGCTGTTTTTT. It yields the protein CACRTGTTGELFF.

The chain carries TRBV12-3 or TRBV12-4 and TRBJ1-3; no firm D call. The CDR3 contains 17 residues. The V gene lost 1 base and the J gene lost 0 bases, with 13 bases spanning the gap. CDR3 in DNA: TGTGCCAGCAGTTTAGGAGAAGGATCCAGCTCTGGAAACACCATATATTTT. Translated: CASSLGEGSSSGNTIYF.

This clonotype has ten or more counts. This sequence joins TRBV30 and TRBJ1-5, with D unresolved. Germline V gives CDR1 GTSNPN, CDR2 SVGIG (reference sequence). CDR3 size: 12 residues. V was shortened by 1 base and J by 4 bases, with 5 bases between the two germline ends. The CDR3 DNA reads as TGTGCCTGGAGTGATGGGAATCAGCCCCAGCATTTT. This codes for CAWSDGNQPQHF.

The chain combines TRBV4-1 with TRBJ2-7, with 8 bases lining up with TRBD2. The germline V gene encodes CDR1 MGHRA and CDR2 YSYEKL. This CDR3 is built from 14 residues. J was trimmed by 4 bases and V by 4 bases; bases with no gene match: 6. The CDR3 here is CASSPGLVLYEQYF. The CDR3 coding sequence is TGCGCCAGCAGCCCGGGACTAGTACTATACGAGCAGTACTTC.

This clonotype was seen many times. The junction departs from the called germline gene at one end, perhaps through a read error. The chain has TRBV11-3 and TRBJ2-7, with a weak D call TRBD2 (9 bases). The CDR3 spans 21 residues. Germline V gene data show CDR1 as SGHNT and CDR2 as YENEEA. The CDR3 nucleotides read TGTGCCAGCAGCTTAGTAGCAGGGGGCGGAATAGCGGGAGTCTCCTCCCACGAGCAGTACTTC. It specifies CASSLVAGGGIAGVSSHEQYF.

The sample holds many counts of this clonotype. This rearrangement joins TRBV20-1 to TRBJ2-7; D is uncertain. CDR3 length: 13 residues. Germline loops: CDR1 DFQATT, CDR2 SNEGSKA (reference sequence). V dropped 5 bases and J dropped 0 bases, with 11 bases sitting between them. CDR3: CSAGRRDSYEQYF. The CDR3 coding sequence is TGCAGTGCTGGGCGTAGAGACTCCTACGAGCAGTACTTC.

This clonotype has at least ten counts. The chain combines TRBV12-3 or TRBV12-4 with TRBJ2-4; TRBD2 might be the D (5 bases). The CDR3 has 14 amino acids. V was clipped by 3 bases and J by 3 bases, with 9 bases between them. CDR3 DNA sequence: TGTGCCAGCAGTTTTTGGGAGTTCAAAAACATTCAGTACTTC. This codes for CASSFWEFKNIQYF.

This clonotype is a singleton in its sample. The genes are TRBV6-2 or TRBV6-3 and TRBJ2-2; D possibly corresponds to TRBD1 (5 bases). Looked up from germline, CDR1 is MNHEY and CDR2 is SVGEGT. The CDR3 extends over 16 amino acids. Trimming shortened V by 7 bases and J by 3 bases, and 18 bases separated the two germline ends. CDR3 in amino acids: CASTTGNYGYTGELFF. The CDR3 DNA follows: TGTGCCAGCACCACAGGAAACTATGGCTACACCGGGGAGCTGTTTTTT.

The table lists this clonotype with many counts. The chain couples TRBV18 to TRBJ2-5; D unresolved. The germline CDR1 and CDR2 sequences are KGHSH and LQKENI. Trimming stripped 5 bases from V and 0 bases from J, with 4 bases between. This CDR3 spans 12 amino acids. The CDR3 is CASSTDQETQYF. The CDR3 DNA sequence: TGTGCCAGCTCAACGGACCAAGAGACCCAGTACTTC.

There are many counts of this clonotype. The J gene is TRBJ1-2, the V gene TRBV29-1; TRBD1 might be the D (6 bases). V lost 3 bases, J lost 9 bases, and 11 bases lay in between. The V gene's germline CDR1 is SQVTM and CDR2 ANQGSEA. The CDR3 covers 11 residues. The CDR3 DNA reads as TGCAGCGTTGACAGTCAGGGGAGCTACACCTTC. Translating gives CSVDSQGSYTF.

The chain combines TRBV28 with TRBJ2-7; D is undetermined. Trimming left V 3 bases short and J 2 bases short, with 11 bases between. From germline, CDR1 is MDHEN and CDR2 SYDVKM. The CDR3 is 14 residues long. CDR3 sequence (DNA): TGTGCCAGCAGTTTTTCCGCCGGAGCCTACGAGCAGTACTTC. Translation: CASSFSAGAYEQYF.

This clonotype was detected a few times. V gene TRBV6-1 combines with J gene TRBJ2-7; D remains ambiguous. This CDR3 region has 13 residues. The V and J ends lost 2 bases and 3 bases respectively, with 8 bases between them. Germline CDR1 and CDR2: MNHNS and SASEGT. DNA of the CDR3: TGTGCCAGCAGTGAATCAGGCCACTACGAGCAGTACTTC. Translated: CASSESGHYEQYF.

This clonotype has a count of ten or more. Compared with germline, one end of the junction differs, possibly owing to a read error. This CDR3 reads CANSLGGGTGTRGYTF. For the CDR3, the DNA is TGTGCCAACAGCTTGGGAGGAGGGACAGGGACGCGGGGCTACACCTTC. The chain is built from TRBV5-5 and TRBJ1-2; 9 positions match TRBD1. CDR1 and CDR2 (germline): SGHKS, YYEKEE (reference sequence). CDR3 length: 16 residues.

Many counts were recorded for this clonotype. CDR3 residues: CAWSGRGRAVYEQYF. For the CDR3, the DNA is TGTGCCTGGAGTGGACGCGGGAGGGCCGTGTACGAGCAGTACTTC. The V call is TRBV30, the J call TRBJ2-7, with 9 positions matching TRBD2. CDR1 GTSNPN and CDR2 SVGIG come from the germline V gene (reference sequence). V lost 1 base and J lost 4; bases outside the gene matches: 8. The CDR3 runs to 15 residues.

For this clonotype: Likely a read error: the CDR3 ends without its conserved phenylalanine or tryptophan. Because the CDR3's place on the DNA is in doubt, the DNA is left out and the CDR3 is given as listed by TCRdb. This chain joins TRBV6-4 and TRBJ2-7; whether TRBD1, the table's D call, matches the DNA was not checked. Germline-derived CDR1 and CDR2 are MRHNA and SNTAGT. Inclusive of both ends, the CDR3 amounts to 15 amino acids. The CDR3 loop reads CASSDSQRPGQGLRH.

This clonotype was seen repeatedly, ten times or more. The CDR3, as DNA: TGTGCCTGGAGTAAACAGGAGGCCGAGCAGTACTTC. Its translation is CAWSKQEAEQYF. This chain links TRBV30 with TRBJ2-7; TRBD1 or TRBD2 may be the D gene (5 bases each). CDR3 length: 12 amino acids. Germline V gene lookup returns CDR1 GTSNPN and CDR2 SVGIG (reference sequence). V gave up 2 bases and J gave up 6 bases, with 11 bases separating them.

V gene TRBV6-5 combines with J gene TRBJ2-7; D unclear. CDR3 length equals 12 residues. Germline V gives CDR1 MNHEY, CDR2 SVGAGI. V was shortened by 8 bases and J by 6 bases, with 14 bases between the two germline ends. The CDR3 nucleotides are TGTGCCAGCGAGCTTACGGGTCTCGAGCAGTACTTC. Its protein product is CASELTGLEQYF.

Here the CDR3 DNA reads TGTGCCAGCAGTTTACCTAGCCAAGAGACCCAGTACTTC. Amino acid sequence: CASSLPSQETQYF. The genes are TRBV27 and TRBJ2-5, with D hard to call. The germline CDR1 and CDR2 sequences are MNHEY and SMNVEV (reference sequence). The V and J ends lost 2 bases and 1 base respectively, with 5 bases between them. The CDR3 is made up of 13 amino acids.

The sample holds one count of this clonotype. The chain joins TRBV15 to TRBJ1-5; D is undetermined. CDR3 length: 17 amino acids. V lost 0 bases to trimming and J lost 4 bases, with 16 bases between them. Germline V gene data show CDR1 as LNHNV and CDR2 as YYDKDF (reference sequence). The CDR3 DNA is TGTGCCACCAGCAGAGATAGGGTCCCGATAGAAAATCAGCCCCAGCATTTT. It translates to CATSRDRVPIENQPQHF. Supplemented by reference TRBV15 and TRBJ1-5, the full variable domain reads DAMVIQNPRYQVTQFGKPVTLSCSQTLNHNVMYWYQQKSSQAPKLLFHYYDKDFNNEADTPDNFQSRRPNTSFCFLDIRSPGLGDTAMYLCATSRDRVPIENQPQHFGDGTRLSIL.

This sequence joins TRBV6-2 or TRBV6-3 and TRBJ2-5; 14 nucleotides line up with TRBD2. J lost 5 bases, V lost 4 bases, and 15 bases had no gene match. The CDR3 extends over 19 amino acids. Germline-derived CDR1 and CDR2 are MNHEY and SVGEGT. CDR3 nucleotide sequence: TGTGCCAGCAGTTCCTTAACTTACGGGACTAGCGGGAGATATGAGACCCAGTACTTC. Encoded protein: CASSSLTYGTSGRYETQYF.

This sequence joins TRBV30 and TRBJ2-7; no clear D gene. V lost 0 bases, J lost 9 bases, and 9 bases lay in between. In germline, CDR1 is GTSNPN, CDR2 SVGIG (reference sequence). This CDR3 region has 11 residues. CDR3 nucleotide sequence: TGTGCCTGGAGTGTTGGAACGGGGCAGTACTTC. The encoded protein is CAWSVGTGQYF.

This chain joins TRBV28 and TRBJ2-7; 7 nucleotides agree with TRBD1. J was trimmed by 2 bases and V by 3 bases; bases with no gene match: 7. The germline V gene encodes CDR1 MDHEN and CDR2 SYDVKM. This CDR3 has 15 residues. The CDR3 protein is CASSFGDSRTYEQYF. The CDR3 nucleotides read TGTGCCAGCAGTTTTGGGGACAGCAGGACCTACGAGCAGTACTTC.

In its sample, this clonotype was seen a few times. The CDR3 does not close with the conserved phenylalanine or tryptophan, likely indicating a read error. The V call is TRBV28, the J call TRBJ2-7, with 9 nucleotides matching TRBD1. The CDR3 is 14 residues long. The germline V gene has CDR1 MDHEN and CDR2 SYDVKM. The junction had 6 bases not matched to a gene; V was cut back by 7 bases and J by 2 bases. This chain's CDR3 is CASIRDRVAYEQYS. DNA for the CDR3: TGTGCCAGCATCCGGGACAGGGTAGCCTACGAGCAGTACTCG.

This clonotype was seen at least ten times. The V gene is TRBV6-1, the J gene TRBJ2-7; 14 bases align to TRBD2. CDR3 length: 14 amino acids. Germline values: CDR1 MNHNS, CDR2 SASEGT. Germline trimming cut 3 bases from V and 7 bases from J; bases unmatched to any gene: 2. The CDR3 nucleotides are TGTGCCAGCAGTGATCGGACTAGCGGGAGGGAGCAGTACTTC. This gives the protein CASSDRTSGREQYF.